This is a list of T cell receptor beta chains from one sample in a study of T cells in Graves' hyperthyroidism and ophthalmopathy. TCRdb re-derived calls from the multiplex PCR reads in MiXCR, one entry per CDR3 protein. This sample yields around 610,000 distinct CDR3 sequences, of which under 15% are seen a single time; around 4.5% belongs to the top ten. The sequencing sample was made of blood. Receptor source: a middle-aged woman with Graves' ophthalmopathy. CDR3s include the opening cysteine and the closing phenylalanine or tryptophan. A D gene is named only where the DNA matches it firmly. Some rows have no size entry. The others give once, few or many, or a class for an expanded clone.

CDR3 length	V gene	J gene	D gene	clone size	CDR3 DNA	CDR3 protein
16	TRBV6-2/TRBV6-3	TRBJ2-5	TRBD1	many	TGTGCCAGCAGTTACCCCCGGGACAGGTCACGGGAGACCCAGTACTTC	CASSYPRDRSRETQYF
14	TRBV7-2	TRBJ2-7	NA	many	TGTGCCAGCAGGCCTAGCGGAGGGGGCCAGGAGCAGTACTTC	CASRPSGGGQEQYF
12	TRBV6-2/TRBV6-3	TRBJ1-1	TRBD1	many	TGTGCCAGCAAGACAGGGAGCACTGAAGCTTTCTTT	CASKTGSTEAFF
13	TRBV29-1	TRBJ2-5	NA	many	TGCAGCGTTGGTGGGATCGCTAGGGAGACCCAGTACTTC	CSVGGIARETQYF
14	TRBV2	TRBJ2-7	TRBD2	many	TGTGCCAGCAAGGAATTAGCGGGAGGAGTTGAGCAGTACTTC	CASKELAGGVEQYF
17	TRBV5-4	TRBJ2-6	NA	few	TGTGCCAGCAGCTGGGGGTCCCTAGGCTCTGGGGCCAACGTCCTGACTTTC	CASSWGSLGSGANVLTF
12	TRBV4-2	TRBJ1-1	NA	many	TGTGCCAGCAGCCAGGAAAGGGACGGAGCTTTCTTT	CASSQERDGAFF
16	TRBV20-1	TRBJ2-7	TRBD2	many	TGCAGTGCTAGACCCTACCCCAGCGGGAGTGCTTACGAGCAGTACTTC	CSARPYPSGSAYEQYF
14	TRBV20-1	TRBJ2-5	NA	NA	TGCAGTGCTAGAGTTCCGGACAGTCAAGAGACCCAGTACTTC	CSARVPDSQETQYF
13	TRBV12-3/TRBV12-4	TRBJ1-1	NA	many	TGTGCCAGCAGTTTGGCGGGTCTTTTGGAAGCTTTCTTT	CASSLAGLLEAFF
15	TRBV28	TRBJ2-7	NA	NA	TGTGCCAGCAATCCTAGGGGAGGAAGATTTGACAAGCAGTACTTC	CASNPRGGRFDKQYF
11	TRBV9	TRBJ2-1	NA	NA	TGTGCCAGCAGCCTAACCAATGAGCAGTTCTTC	CASSLTNEQFF
14	TRBV11-2	TRBJ2-2	NA	many	TGTGCCAGCAGCTCCCGCCTGGTTTCTGGGGAGCTGTTTTTT	CASSSRLVSGELFF
15	TRBV7-9	TRBJ2-7	NA	few	TGTGCCAGCAGCTTAGCAGCGACGGGCCCCTACGAGCAGTACTTC	CASSLAATGPYEQYF
13	TRBV11-3	TRBJ2-5	NA	NA	TGTGCCAGCAGCGCCCGGGACCTAGAGACCCAGTACTTC	CASSARDLETQYF
14	TRBV6-1	TRBJ1-5	TRBD1	few	TGTGCCAGCAGTGACGGGACAGCAAATCAGCCCCAGCATTTT	CASSDGTANQPQHF
17	TRBV12-3/TRBV12-4	TRBJ1-5	TRBD1	many	TGTGCCAGCAGTTCCTTCGACAGGGGGATAGGCAATCAGCCCCAGCATTTT	CASSSFDRGIGNQPQHF
13	TRBV2	TRBJ1-2	NA	many	TGTGCCAGCAGTGAACAGGGCAACTATGGCTACACCTTC	CASSEQGNYGYTF
15	TRBV28	TRBJ1-1	NA	few	TGTGCCAGCAGTTTATTACCGTCTGGGAACACTGAAGCTTTCTTT	CASSLLPSGNTEAFF
20	TRBV28	TRBJ2-1	TRBD2	many	TGTGCCAGCAGTTCCCCGGTGAGCCTAGCGGGAGGGCCAGGGGACAATGAGCAGTTCTTC	CASSSPVSLAGGPGDNEQFF
13	TRBV9	TRBJ1-5	NA	many	TGTGCCAGCAGCGGGACAGAAGATCAGCCCCAGCATTTT	CASSGTEDQPQHF
17	TRBV20-1	TRBJ1-6	NA	many	TGCAGTGCTAGAGATGACGAGGACCTAGCGAATAATTCACCCCTCCACTTT	CSARDDEDLANNSPLHF
15	TRBV30	TRBJ2-2	NA	few	TGTGCCTGGAGCCAAAAGAAGGGGAACACCGGGGAGCTGTTTTTT	CAWSQKKGNTGELFF
20	TRBV12-3/TRBV12-4	TRBJ2-7	TRBD1	many	TGTGCCAGCAGTTTACGGGGCGACAGGGGTATTGCGGGACTGAAGAAGAAGCAGTACTTC	CASSLRGDRGIAGLKKKQYF
15	TRBV12-3/TRBV12-4	TRBJ1-5	TRBD1	many	TGTGCCAGCAGCGGACAGGGGTTGGAGCATCAGCCCCAGCATTTT	CASSGQGLEHQPQHF
12	TRBV11-2	TRBJ2-7	NA	many	TGTGCCAGCAGCCCCGGACCCCCGGAGCAGTACTTC	CASSPGPPEQYF
16	TRBV6-1	TRBJ1-1	TRBD1	many	TGTGCCAGCAGGGGACAGGGGGGTTTTATGAACACTGAAGCTTTCTTT	CASRGQGGFMNTEAFF
15	TRBV5-1	TRBJ1-2	TRBD1	many	TGCGCCAGCAGCTTGGCCAGGACAGGGGGCGGTGGCTACACCTTC	CASSLARTGGGGYTF
18	TRBV19	TRBJ2-7	TRBD2	NA	TGTGCCAGTAGTCGCGCGGGAGGCCCGGGGGCGAGCTCCTACGAGCAGTACTTC	CASSRAGGPGASSYEQYF
16	TRBV7-9	TRBJ2-7	TRBD2	many	TGTGCCAGCAGCAATCCAGAGCGGGGGTCGTCCTACGAGCAGTACTTC	CASSNPERGSSYEQYF
19	TRBV7-3	TRBJ1-3	NA	many	TGTGCCAGCAGCTTCACCGGGACAAGGGGTATCTTCTCTGGAAACACCATATATTTT	CASSFTGTRGIFSGNTIYF
13	TRBV6-5	TRBJ2-7	NA	many	TGTGCCAGCAGTTCGGAGGACTCCTACGAGCAGTACTTC	CASSSEDSYEQYF
15	TRBV5-1	TRBJ2-6	NA	many	TGCGCCAGCAGCTCTACAGACTCTGGGGCCAACGTCCTGACTTTC	CASSSTDSGANVLTF
15	TRBV20-1	TRBJ1-6	NA	many	TGCAGTGCTATAAAAGGTGCGGCAGCGAATTCACCCCTCCACTTT	CSAIKGAAANSPLHF
13	TRBV25-1	TRBJ2-7	TRBD2	many	TGTGCCAGCTCGGGACTAGCGAACTACGAGCAGTACTTC	CASSGLANYEQYF
15	TRBV7-8	TRBJ1-1	TRBD1	NA	TGTGCCAGCAGCGGATACGGACAGGGGGGGACTGAATCTTTCTTT	CASSGYGQGGTESFF
15	TRBV7-3	TRBJ2-2	NA	many	TGTGCCAGCAGCGTGACTAGTCAGAACACCGGGGAGCTGTTTTTT	CASSVTSQNTGELFF
16	TRBV28	TRBJ2-7	TRBD2	many	TGTGCCAGCAGTTTATTAAGGCTAGCGGGAGCACCCGAGCAGTACTTC	CASSLLRLAGAPEQYF
14	TRBV13	TRBJ1-1	NA	NA	TGTGCCAGCAGCTCACCTCGCCGGAACACTGAAGCTTTCTTT	CASSSPRRNTEAFF
11	TRBV28	TRBJ2-7	NA	many	TGTGCCAGCAGTTTAAAGCTGACGCAGTACTTC	CASSLKLTQYF
15	TRBV27	TRBJ1-5	NA	many	TGTGCCAGCAGTTTAGATGGGGCCCCTAATCAGCCCCAGCATTTT	CASSLDGAPNQPQHF
13	TRBV6-2/TRBV6-3	TRBJ1-2	NA	many	TGTGCCAGCAGTTACAACAGTAATTATGGCTACACCTTC	CASSYNSNYGYTF
18	TRBV19	TRBJ2-5	NA	many	TGTGCCAGTAGTACGCCGACCCTTAAACAGGTCGACAAGAGAACCCAGTACTTC	CASSTPTLKQVDKRTQYF
15	TRBV27	TRBJ2-7	TRBD1	many	TGTGCCAGCAGTTTCTCGGACAGGGGGCAACACGAGCAGTACTTC	CASSFSDRGQHEQYF
16	TRBV6-2/TRBV6-3	TRBJ2-2	TRBD2	many	TGTGCCAGCAGTTGGACACTAGCGGAAAACACCGGGGAGCTGTTTTTT	CASSWTLAENTGELFF
16	TRBV7-8	TRBJ2-7	TRBD1	NA	TGTGCCAGCAGCCCTAGCCCCCCCGACAGGGGATACGAGCAGTACTTC	CASSPSPPDRGYEQYF
12	TRBV4-1	TRBJ2-4	NA	NA	TGCGCCAGCAACTCGTTCTTAAACATTCAGTACTTC	CASNSFLNIQYF
14	TRBV4-1	TRBJ1-2	NA	many	TGCGCCAGCAGCCATTTGGACACCAACTATGGCTACACCTTC	CASSHLDTNYGYTF
16	TRBV18	TRBJ2-7	NA	NA	TGTGCCAGCTCACCATTAGGGAGCCTACCCTCCTACGAGCAATACTTC	CASSPLGSLPSYEQYF
15	TRBV6-1	TRBJ1-5	TRBD1	NA	TGTGCCAGCAGTAGGGACAGGGGTGCTGGTCAGCCCCAGCATTTT	CASSRDRGAGQPQHF
12	TRBV28	TRBJ1-2	NA	many	TGTGCCAGCAGTCGCGCTAACTATGGCTACACCTTC	CASSRANYGYTF
16	TRBV3-1	TRBJ2-7	NA	NA	TGTGCCAGCAGCCAAGGTTTCGGCGAGGCGGGTTACGAGCAGTACTTC	CASSQGFGEAGYEQYF
13	TRBV2	TRBJ2-6	NA	many	TGTGCCAGCACAAGATCTGGGGCCAACGTCCTGACTTTC	CASTRSGANVLTF
18	TRBV29-1	TRBJ2-7	TRBD2	many	TGCAGCGTTGAAGAGGCCCGGTTGGAAGCTAGCGGAGCCTACGAGCAGTACTTC	CSVEEARLEASGAYEQYF
14	TRBV20-1	TRBJ2-2	NA	many	TGCAGTGCCACCGGGGTTCTAGGGACCGGGGAGCTGTTTTTT	CSATGVLGTGELFF
15	TRBV20-1	TRBJ2-7	TRBD1	few	TGCAGTGCTGCGCCCCCGGGACAGGGGTCTTACGAGCAGTACTTC	CSAAPPGQGSYEQYF
12	TRBV6-2/TRBV6-3	TRBJ2-7	TRBD1	many	TGTGCCACCGGACAGGGGACCAACGAGCAGTACTTC	CATGQGTNEQYF
11	TRBV20-1	TRBJ2-2	NA	many	TGCAGTGCTACCAACACCGGGGAGCTGTTTTTT	CSATNTGELFF
15	TRBV10-1	TRBJ2-5	TRBD2	few	TGCGCCAGCAGGGATAGGACTAGCGGGAAAGAGACCCAGTACTTC	CASRDRTSGKETQYF